This is a list of T cell receptor beta chains from one sample in a study of Ad26.COV2.S vaccination and SARS-CoV-2 variants. Assay: immunoSEQ multiplex PCR; the TCRdb copy retains only in-frame clones and omits some. The sample has hundreds of thousands of clones, nearly 90% seen once. The specimen comprised peripheral blood, sampled in a trial of Ad26.COV2.S vaccine versus placebo. The source is a person aged 18 to 65 who received the Ad26.COV2.S COVID-19 vaccine or a placebo. Each CDR3 is given with its conserved first and last residue. A D gene is named only where the DNA matches it firmly. Where a row states a size, it is once, few, many or the class of an expanded clone; other rows omit it.

clone size: .
V gene: TRBV2
D gene: .
J gene: TRBJ2-5
CDR3 protein: CASSSSLETQYF
CDR3 DNA: TGTGCCAGCAGTTCTAGCCTTGAGACCCAGTACTTC

clone size: .
V gene: TRBV6-5
D gene: .
J gene: TRBJ2-3
CDR3 protein: CASRGSLADTQYF
CDR3 DNA: TGTGCCAGCCGGGGATCCTTGGCAGATACGCAGTATTTT

clone size: many
V gene: TRBV6-2/TRBV6-3
D gene: TRBD1
J gene: TRBJ1-6
CDR3 protein: CASSTGTENSPLHF
CDR3 DNA: TGTGCCAGCAGTACCGGGACAGAGAATTCACCCCTCCACTTT

clone size: .
V gene: TRBV9
D gene: .
J gene: TRBJ1-3
CDR3 protein: CASSVASRVGGTIYF
CDR3 DNA: TGTGCCAGCAGCGTAGCTTCTCGAGTCGGAGGCACCATATATTTT

clone size: few
V gene: TRBV30
D gene: .
J gene: TRBJ1-5
CDR3 protein: CAWSLGARWDYSNQPQHF
CDR3 DNA: TGTGCCTGGAGTCTGGGGGCTCGCTGGGACTATAGCAATCAGCCCCAGCATTTT

clone size: .
V gene: TRBV9
D gene: .
J gene: TRBJ1-2
CDR3 protein: CASSPQSVYGYTF
CDR3 DNA: TGTGCCAGCAGCCCCCAGTCTGTCTATGGCTACACCTTC

clone size: .
V gene: TRBV3-1/TRBV3-2
D gene: TRBD1
J gene: TRBJ1-4
CDR3 protein: CASSHPGQGYEKLFF
CDR3 DNA: TGTGCCAGCAGCCATCCGGGACAGGGATATGAAAAACTGTTTTTT

clone size: .
V gene: TRBV4-2
D gene: .
J gene: TRBJ2-1
CDR3 protein: CASSQDYGDEQFF
CDR3 DNA: TGTGCCAGCAGCCAAGATTACGGGGATGAGCAGTTCTTC

clone size: .
V gene: TRBV4-1
D gene: .
J gene: TRBJ1-2
CDR3 protein: CASSQEGSLAYGYTF
CDR3 DNA: TGCGCCAGCAGCCAAGAGGGCAGCTTAGCCTATGGCTACACCTTC

clone size: .
V gene: TRBV7-2
D gene: .
J gene: TRBJ2-2
CDR3 protein: CASSLQGPGNTGELFF
CDR3 DNA: TGTGCCAGCAGCCTACAGGGTCCCGGGAACACCGGGGAGCTGTTTTTT

clone size: once
V gene: TRBV11-3
D gene: .
J gene: TRBJ1-2
CDR3 protein: CASSYDRGGYTF
CDR3 DNA: TGTGCCAGCAGCTATGATCGGGGTGGCTACACCTTC

clone size: .
V gene: TRBV7-9
D gene: .
J gene: TRBJ2-3
CDR3 protein: CASSRGSGAVTDTQYF
CDR3 DNA: TGTGCCAGCAGCCGTGGGTCCGGAGCCGTCACAGATACGCAGTATTTT

clone size: .
V gene: TRBV4-2
D gene: .
J gene: TRBJ1-5
CDR3 protein: CASSPLNREGNQPQHF
CDR3 DNA: TGTGCCAGCAGCCCCCTAAACAGGGAAGGCAATCAGCCCCAGCATTTT

clone size: .
V gene: TRBV7-9
D gene: .
J gene: TRBJ1-5
CDR3 protein: CASSLSGGGHQPQHF
CDR3 DNA: TGTGCCAGCAGCTTAAGCGGAGGGGGTCATCAGCCCCAGCATTTT